The T cell receptor beta chain described here comes from a study of cytomegalovirus exposure and HLA in healthy donors. Findings and limits, study-wide: Presence/absence analyses rested on an assumption that sequencing depth was roughly uniform across donors. In a later analysis, specific HLA alleles were associated with 16,000 or so TCR beta sequences at a 0.05 false discovery rate. Reports state that TCR beta sequences accurately predicted most subjects' HLA-A and HLA-B alleles. In vitro data verified three CMV-associated chains as specific for CMV antigens.

With regard to this clone: Its specificity is unknown.

Trimming cost V 3 bases and J 12 bases, with 18 bases left between them. Germline assignment: CDR1 KGHSH and CDR2 LQKENI. The CDR3 runs 14 residues. The study ran its PCR with 60 Vbeta and 13 Jbeta primers. Sequencing used immunoSEQ multiplex PCR; TCRdb keeps in-frame clones, though not all of them. The data contain 160,000 or so clones, almost 85% of them singletons. The chain joins TRBV18 to TRBJ2-1; D might be TRBD2 (5 bases). The sample was PBMCs. This receptor was identified in a woman between 50 and 59 years old in good health and CMV-seronegative. For the CDR3, the DNA is TGTGCCAGCTCACCCCAGGCGGCGGGCTTAGCGCAGTTCTTC. Translating gives CASSPQAAGLAQFF.